This T cell receptor beta chain was captured by sequencing in a study of blood T cell repertoires in COVID-19. Study background: There were acute and convalescent COVID-19 samples, and they came from the United States, Italy and Spain. Sources were T cells, B-cell-depleted T cells, or PBMCs; the material itself was cDNA or gDNA.

Trimming cost V 2 bases and J 4 bases; bases outside gene matches: 8. There are 15 residues in the CDR3. Germline lookup yields CDR1 SGHRS and CDR2 YFSETQ. Authors' methods: Estimation of nucleated cell counts relied on the amplification of reference gene primers. The data were produced by immunoSEQ multiplex PCR, yet TCRdb's version contains in-frame clones alone and is incomplete. For V, J and clone size, that table is used; D and trimming come from the DNA. The table has more than 150,000 clones, approximately 83% seen once; the top ten hold around 8.2%. Specimen: peripheral blood. The chain is built from TRBV5-1 and TRBJ1-1; 7 bases are a match to TRBD1. The TCR was taken from a man aged 60 to 69 with acute or convalescent COVID-19. The CDR3 DNA sequence: TGCGCCAGCAGCTTTAGGCAGGGGGGAGGCACTGAAGCTTTCTTT. This codes for CASSFRQGGGTEAFF.